This T cell receptor beta chain was captured by sequencing in a study of T cell repertoires in cytomegalovirus infection. Study-level points and caveats: Adding up the frequency of public TCR beta families identified people who carried CMV plus the relevant HLA.

Each CDR3 protein is one row after TCRdb ran MiXCR on the reads. The profile shows about 360,000 distinct CDR3 sequences, about 35% of them singletons. The germline V gene encodes CDR1 LGHDT and CDR2 YNNKEL (reference sequence). This CDR3 spans 14 amino acids. V shed 1 base and J 11 bases; nucleotides not matched to a gene: 7. This clonotype has a count of ten or more. As yet, its antigen is unknown. The chain combines TRBV3-1 with TRBJ1-4; TRBD1 agrees at 7 bases. The sequence came from a human donor in good health (CMV status not recorded). Some clones in this sample may be carry-over from other donors' samples. The sample here was cultured PBMCs, taken from culture after CMV antigen stimulation. CDR3 nucleotides: TGTGCCAGCAGCCAAGGGGAGACAGGGCGGAAACTGTTTTTT. Protein sequence: CASSQGETGRKLFF.